This TCR beta chain was recovered during a study of T cells after yellow fever vaccination. This clonotype was picked up many times. Its cognate antigen is unknown. Generation of TCR cDNA used 5'RACE template switching (which added a universal primer site and UMIs). A single record per CDR3 protein comes from TCRdb applying MiXCR to the 5' RACE reads. The sample lists about 260,000 distinct CDR3 sequences, roughly 4% seen once, with under 20% in the top ten. Notes on the study in general: Bulk-population clonotypes that are abundant could appear as contaminants in FACS-sorted repertoires. Though weaker, the secondary response peaked faster, on day 5 versus 15. Among all clonotypes, a small share was observed in both CD4 and CD8 compartments.

Germline V gene sequence: CDR1 DFQATT, CDR2 SNEGSKA (reference sequence). The CDR3 is 13 residues long. Trimming removed 6 bases from V and 2 bases from J, with 11 bases in between. The source of this sequence is a man in his late teens or twenties who received the YFV17D yellow fever vaccine. Specimen: PBMCs, collected 15 days after the yellow fever booster vaccination. This chain connects TRBV20-1 to TRBJ2-1; D not certain. The CDR3 here is CSATASAYNEQFF. The CDR3 DNA sequence: TGCAGTGCAACAGCGTCGGCCTACAATGAGCAGTTCTTC.